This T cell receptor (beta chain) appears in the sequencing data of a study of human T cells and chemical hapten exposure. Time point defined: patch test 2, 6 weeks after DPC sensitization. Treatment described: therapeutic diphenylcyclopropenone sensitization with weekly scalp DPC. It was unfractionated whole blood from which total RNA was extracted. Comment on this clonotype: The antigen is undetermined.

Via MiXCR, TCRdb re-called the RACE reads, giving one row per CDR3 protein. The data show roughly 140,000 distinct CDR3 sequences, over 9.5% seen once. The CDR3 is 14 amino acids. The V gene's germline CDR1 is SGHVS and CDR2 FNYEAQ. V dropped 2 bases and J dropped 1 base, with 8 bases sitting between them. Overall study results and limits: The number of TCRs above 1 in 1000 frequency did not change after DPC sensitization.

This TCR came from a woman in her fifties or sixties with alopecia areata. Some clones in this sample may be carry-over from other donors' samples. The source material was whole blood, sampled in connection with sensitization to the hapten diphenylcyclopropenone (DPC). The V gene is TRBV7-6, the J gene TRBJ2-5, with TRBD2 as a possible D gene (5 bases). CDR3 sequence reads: CASSLSGGQETQYF. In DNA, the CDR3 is TGTGCCAGCAGCTTATCAGGAGGCCAAGAGACCCAGTACTTC.